This entry features one TCR beta chain sequence. What it recognizes is unknown. These data originate in a study of Ad26.COV2.S vaccination and SARS-CoV-2 variants. Study information: Dosing was one shot or two shots 56 days apart.

The repertoire was sequenced with immunoSEQ multiplex PCR; TCRdb's copy has only in-frame clones and lacks some. This table holds 200,000 to 250,000 clones, around 87% found once. The treatment denotes: 19 received Ad26.COV2.S at low or high dose, single or two shots; several received placebo; per-sample allocation not given. Sample collection was performed on day 63 after the first vaccine or placebo injection. Study-level points and caveats: People who got the vaccine had more spike-specific TCR breadth than people who got placebo.

V was clipped by 8 bases and J by 3 bases, with 13 bases between them. Germline CDR1 and CDR2: SGHTA and FQGNSA. The CDR3 runs to 13 residues. The chain joins TRBV7-2 to TRBJ1-1, with D perhaps TRBD1 (5 bases). The specimen comprised peripheral blood, sampled in a trial of Ad26.COV2.S vaccine versus placebo. The origin of this receptor is a person aged 18-65 years who received the Ad26.COV2.S COVID-19 vaccine or a placebo. CDR3 bases: TGTGCCAGCGGACATCTGGGGGACACTGAAGCTTTCTTT. It encodes CASGHLGDTEAFF.